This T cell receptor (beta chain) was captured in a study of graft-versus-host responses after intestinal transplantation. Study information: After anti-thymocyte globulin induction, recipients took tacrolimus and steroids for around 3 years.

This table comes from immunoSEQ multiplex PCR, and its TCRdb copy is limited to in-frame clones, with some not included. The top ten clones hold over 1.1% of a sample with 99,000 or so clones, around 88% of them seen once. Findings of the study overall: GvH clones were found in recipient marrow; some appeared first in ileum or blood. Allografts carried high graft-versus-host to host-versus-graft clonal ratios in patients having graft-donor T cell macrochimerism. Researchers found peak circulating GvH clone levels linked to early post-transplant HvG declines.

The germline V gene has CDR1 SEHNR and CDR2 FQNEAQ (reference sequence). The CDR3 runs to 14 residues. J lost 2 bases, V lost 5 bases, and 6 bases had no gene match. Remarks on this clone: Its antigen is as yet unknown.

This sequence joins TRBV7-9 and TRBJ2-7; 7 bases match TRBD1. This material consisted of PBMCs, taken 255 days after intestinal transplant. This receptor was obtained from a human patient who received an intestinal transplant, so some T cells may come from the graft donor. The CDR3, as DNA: TGTGCCAGCAGCCCCTGGGACAGCCCCTACGAGCAGTACTTC. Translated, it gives CASSPWDSPYEQYF.